The present entry profiles one TCR beta chain with its context. Its antigen is as yet unknown. The TCR library protocol attached unique molecular identifiers to the individual cDNA molecules. MiXCR, applied by TCRdb to the 5' RACE reads, yields one record per CDR3 protein. Of 45,000 to 75,000 distinct CDR3 sequences detected, 10% to 15% appear once; the ten largest clones hold 4.8%. The source of the sample is a study of early T cells in non-severe SARS-CoV-2 infection. The wider study: Sequencing was performed on bulk RNA from unsorted whole blood, leaving chains unpaired.

Trimming cost V 0 bases and J 4 bases, with 10 bases left between them. CDR1 is LGHDT, CDR2 YNNKEL, per germline (reference sequence). This CDR3 comprises 14 residues. Whole-study findings and limits: Anti-spike CD8 specificities were favored by VDJdb matching, whose results missed private and CD4 specificities.

The sequence derives from an adult who was a healthcare worker with PCR-confirmed SARS-CoV-2 infection or an uninfected control (not recorded which). The sequencing input was whole blood. The V gene is TRBV3-1, the J gene TRBJ2-7; maybe TRBD2 (7 bases). The CDR3 sequence: CASSQEGGAYEQYF. The CDR3, as DNA: TGTGCCAGCAGCCAAGAAGGGGGGGCGTACGAGCAGTACTTC.